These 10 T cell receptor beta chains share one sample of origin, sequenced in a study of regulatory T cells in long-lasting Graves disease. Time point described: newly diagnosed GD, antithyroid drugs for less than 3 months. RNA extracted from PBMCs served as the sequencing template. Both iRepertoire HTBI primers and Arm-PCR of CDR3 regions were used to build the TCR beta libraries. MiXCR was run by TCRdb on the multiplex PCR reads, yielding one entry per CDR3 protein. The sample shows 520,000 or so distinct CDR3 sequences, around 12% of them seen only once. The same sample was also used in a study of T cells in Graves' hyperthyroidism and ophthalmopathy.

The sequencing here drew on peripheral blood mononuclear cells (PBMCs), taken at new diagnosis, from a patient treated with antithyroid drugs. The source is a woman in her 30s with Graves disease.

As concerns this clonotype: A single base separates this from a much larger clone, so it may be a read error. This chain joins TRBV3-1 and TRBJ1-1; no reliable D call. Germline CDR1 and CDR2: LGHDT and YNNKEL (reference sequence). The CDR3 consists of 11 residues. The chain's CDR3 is CACSQRNLAFF. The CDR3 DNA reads TGTGCCTGCAGCCAGAGAAACCTAGCTTTCTTT.

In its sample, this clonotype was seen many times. CDR3 protein: CASSGLPGQPQHF. CDR3 bases: TGTGCCAGCAGTGGGCTACCCGGTCAGCCCCAGCATTTT. The chain joins TRBV2 to TRBJ1-5; D not resolved. Between the trimmed V and J ends, which lost 4 bases and 6 bases, there was a span of 10 bases. The CDR3 has 13 amino acids. Germline CDR1 is SNHLY and CDR2 is FYNNEI.

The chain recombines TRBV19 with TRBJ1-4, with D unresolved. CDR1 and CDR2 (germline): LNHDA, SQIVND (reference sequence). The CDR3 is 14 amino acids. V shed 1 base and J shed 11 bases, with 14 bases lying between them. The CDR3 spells CASSIGQSVDKLFF. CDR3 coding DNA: TGTGCCAGTAGTATAGGGCAGTCCGTTGACAAACTGTTTTTT.

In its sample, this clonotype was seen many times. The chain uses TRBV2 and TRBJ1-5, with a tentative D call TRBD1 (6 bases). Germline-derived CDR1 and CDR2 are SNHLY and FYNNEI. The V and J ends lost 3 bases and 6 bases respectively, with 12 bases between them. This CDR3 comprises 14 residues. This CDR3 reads CASSDQGKFQPQHF. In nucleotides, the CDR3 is TGTGCCAGCAGTGACCAGGGGAAGTTTCAGCCCCAGCATTTT.

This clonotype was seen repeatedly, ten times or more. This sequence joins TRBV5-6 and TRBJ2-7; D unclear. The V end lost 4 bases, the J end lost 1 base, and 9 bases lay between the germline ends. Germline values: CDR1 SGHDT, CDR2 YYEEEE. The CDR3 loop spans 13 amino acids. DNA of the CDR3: TGTGCCAGCAGCCCAACGTTGTCCTACGAGCAGTACTTC. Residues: CASSPTLSYEQYF.

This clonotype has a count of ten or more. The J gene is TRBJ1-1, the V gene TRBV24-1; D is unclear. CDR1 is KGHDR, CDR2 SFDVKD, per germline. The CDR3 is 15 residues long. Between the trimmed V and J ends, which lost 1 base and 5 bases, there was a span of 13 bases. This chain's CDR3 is CATSDLVCWVTEAFF. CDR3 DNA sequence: TGTGCCACCAGTGATTTAGTGTGCTGGGTAACTGAAGCTTTCTTT.

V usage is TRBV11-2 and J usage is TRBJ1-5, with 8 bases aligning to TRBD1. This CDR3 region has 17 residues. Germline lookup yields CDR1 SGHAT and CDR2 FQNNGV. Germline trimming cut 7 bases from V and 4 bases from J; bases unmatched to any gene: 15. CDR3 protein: CASTPATGTGYNQPQHF. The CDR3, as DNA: TGTGCCAGCACACCCGCTACCGGGACAGGTTATAATCAGCCCCAGCATTTT.

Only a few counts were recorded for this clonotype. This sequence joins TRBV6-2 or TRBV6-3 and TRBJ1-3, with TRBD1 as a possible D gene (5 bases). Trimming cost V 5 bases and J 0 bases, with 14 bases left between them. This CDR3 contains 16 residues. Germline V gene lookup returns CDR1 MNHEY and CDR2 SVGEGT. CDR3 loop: CASSEAEGTSGNTIYF. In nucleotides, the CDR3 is TGTGCCAGCAGTGAAGCGGAAGGGACCTCTGGAAACACCATATATTTT.

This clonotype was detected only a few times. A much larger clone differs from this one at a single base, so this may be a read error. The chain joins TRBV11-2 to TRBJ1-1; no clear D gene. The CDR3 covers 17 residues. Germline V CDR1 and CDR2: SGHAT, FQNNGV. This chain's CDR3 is CASSLRSVGVFNTGAFF. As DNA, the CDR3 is TGTGCCAGCAGCTTGAGGTCCGTCGGGGTATTCAACACTGGAGCTTTCTTT. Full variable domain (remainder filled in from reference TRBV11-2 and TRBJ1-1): EAGVAQSPRYKIIEKRQSVAFWCNPISGHATLYWYQQILGQGPKLLIQFQNNGVVDDSQLPKDRFSAERLKGVDSTLKIQPAKLEDSAVYLCASSLRSVGVFNTGAFFGQGTRLTVV.

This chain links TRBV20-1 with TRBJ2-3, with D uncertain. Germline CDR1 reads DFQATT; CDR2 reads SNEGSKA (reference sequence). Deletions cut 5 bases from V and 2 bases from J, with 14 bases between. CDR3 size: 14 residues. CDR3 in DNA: TGCAGTGCTTTACACCTGTTCTACACAGATACGCAGTATTTT. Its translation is CSALHLFYTDTQYF.